The rows below give T cell receptor beta chains drawn from one sample of a study of CD8 T cells in ankylosing spondylitis. Each CDR3 protein is one row after TCRdb ran MiXCR on the 5' RACE reads. The sample has hundreds of thousands of distinct CDR3 sequences; 15% to 20% are singletons. The sequenced material came from blood, either unsorted or a sorted T cell fraction (not recorded which). All receptors come from a male donor with ankylosing spondylitis. Each CDR3 is given with its conserved first and last residue. The D gene is left open where the match is weak. Only part of the rows carry a size: once, few, many, or a class if the clone is expanded.

d_call clone_size j_call v_call cdr3_nt cdr3_aa
NA NA TRBJ1-1 TRBV4-1 TGCGCCAGCAGCCAAGAACCGAACTCGGGGAACACTGAAGCTTTCTTT CASSQEPNSGNTEAFF
TRBD1 NA TRBJ2-5 TRBV20-1 TGCAGTGCTAGAGTGACAGGGGGCGAAGAGACCCAGTACTTC CSARVTGGEETQYF
TRBD2 few TRBJ2-1 TRBV5-6 TGTGCCAGCACCGGGGGACTAGAGCAGTTCTTC CASTGGLEQFF
NA NA TRBJ2-3 TRBV7-9 TGTGCCAGCAGCTCCCAGGGGCGCACAGATACGCAGTATTTT CASSSQGRTDTQYF
TRBD2 many TRBJ2-1 TRBV6-4 TGTGCCAGCAGTGACGAGGGACTAGCGGGGGGCGGTGAGCAGTTCTTC CASSDEGLAGGGEQFF
NA many TRBJ1-1 TRBV29-1 TGCAGCGTTTTACAGGTGAACACTGAAGCTTTCTTT CSVLQVNTEAFF
NA NA TRBJ1-2 TRBV5-4 TGTGCCAGCAGGTGGACGGAAGACTATGGCTACACCTTC CASRWTEDYGYTF
NA few TRBJ1-4 TRBV7-8 TGTGCCAGCAGCTCCCTCGGGGGGGGGGCTAATGAAAAACTGTTTTTT CASSSLGGGANEKLFF
NA NA TRBJ2-3 TRBV11-2 TGTGCCAGCAGCTTAACCCGGTCTCCAGATACGCAGTATTTT CASSLTRSPDTQYF
TRBD2 NA TRBJ2-5 TRBV12-3/TRBV12-4 TGTGCCAGCGGGGAGACTAGCGGGAGTGCCGAGACCCAGTACTTC CASGETSGSAETQYF
TRBD1 NA TRBJ1-5 TRBV4-1 TGCGCCAGCAGCCAAGGGACAGGGGGCGATCAGCCCCAGCATTTT CASSQGTGGDQPQHF
NA few TRBJ2-1 TRBV6-1 TGTGCCAGCAGTCAACCTCCGACCTCATGGGGGAGCTCCTACAATGAGCAGTTCTTC CASSQPPTSWGSSYNEQFF
NA NA TRBJ2-2 TRBV11-2 TGTGCCGGCCGGGGTAGCGGGGAGCTGTTTTTT CAGRGSGELFF
NA NA TRBJ2-1 TRBV5-1 TGCGCCAGCAGCACAGTCTTGGCCGAGTACAATGAGCAGTTCTTC CASSTVLAEYNEQFF
NA few TRBJ2-7 TRBV20-1 TGCAGTGCTAGACCTATGACTAGTTGGGGTAGCGAGCAGTACTTC CSARPMTSWGSEQYF
TRBD2 many TRBJ2-1 TRBV29-1 TGCAGCGGGGGAAGCGGGGCCTACAATGAGCAGTTCTTC CSGGSGAYNEQFF
NA many TRBJ2-4 TRBV4-3 TGCGCCAGCAGCCAAGAACTCGGACAAGCGGACATTCAGTACTTC CASSQELGQADIQYF
NA few TRBJ2-2 TRBV27 TGTGCCAGCAGTTCCCTTGACGTTACCGGGGAGCTGTTTTTT CASSSLDVTGELFF
TRBD2 many TRBJ2-2 TRBV29-1 TGCAGCGTTGTGATAAGCGGGAGTGAAACCGGGGAGCTGTTTTTT CSVVISGSETGELFF
NA NA TRBJ2-2 TRBV29-1 TGCAGCGTTGTCCCTAGCACCGGGGAGCTGTTTTTT CSVVPSTGELFF
NA NA TRBJ1-5 TRBV9 TGTGCCAGCAGCGAGGGGGGCGCGATCAATCAGCCCCAGCATTTT CASSEGGAINQPQHF
TRBD1 few TRBJ2-4 TRBV7-8 TGTGCCAGCAGCTCAGGGACAGGTGATGAGGGCGCAAACATTCAGTACTTC CASSSGTGDEGANIQYF
TRBD1 NA TRBJ2-7 TRBV4-1 TGCGCCAGCAGCCAAGGACAGGGGCATTACGAGCAGTACTTC CASSQGQGHYEQYF
NA few TRBJ2-5 TRBV27 TGTGCCAGCAGTACAGGAGAGACCCAGTACTTC CASSTGETQYF
NA NA TRBJ2-7 TRBV12-3/TRBV12-4 TGTGCCAGCAGTTTATTTGGCCAGCCCAGCACCTACGAGCAGTACTTC CASSLFGQPSTYEQYF
NA NA TRBJ1-1 TRBV6-1 TGTGCCAGCAGTGAAGCCATACCTGAAGCTTTCTTT CASSEAIPEAFF
NA few TRBJ2-7 TRBV3-1 TGTGCCAGCAGCCAATTCGGGAGTACCTACGAGCAGTACTTC CASSQFGSTYEQYF
NA NA TRBJ2-7 TRBV28 TGTGCCAGCAGCTACCCCGGCCTGGAGCAGTACTTC CASSYPGLEQYF
TRBD1 NA TRBJ2-2 TRBV4-3 TGCGCCAGCAGCCCCGGGACAGTACACACCGGGGAGCTGTTTTTT CASSPGTVHTGELFF
NA few TRBJ2-7 TRBV19 TGTGCCAGTAGTCCAACCTTGGACAGTAGCTACTACGAGCAGTACTTC CASSPTLDSSYYEQYF
NA few TRBJ2-2 TRBV12-3/TRBV12-4 TGTGCCAGCAATATCCGGGGCGGGGGCCCGAACACCGGGGAGCTGTTTTTT CASNIRGGGPNTGELFF
NA few TRBJ2-2 TRBV5-1 TGCGCCAGCAGCTGGGGCGCTCCGAACACCGGGGAGCTGTTTTTT CASSWGAPNTGELFF
NA few TRBJ1-3 TRBV20-1 TGCAGTGCTAGAGATACTGGTGGAAACACCATATATTTT CSARDTGGNTIYF